This TCR beta chain was retrieved from a study of shared clonotypes between healthy human individuals. Germline assignment: CDR1 MNHNY and CDR2 SVGAGI (reference sequence). The CDR3 covers 15 residues. V lost 6 bases, J lost 5 bases, and 6 bases stayed unmatched. Using immunoSEQ multiplex PCR, the repertoire was profiled, and TCRdb retains in-frame clones only, with some absent. In the table there are over 1.5 million clones, 95% to 99% of which are singletons. The sequenced sample was naive CD4+ T cells sorted from blood. Subset defined: CD45RA+ positively selected. The chain employs TRBV6-6 and TRBJ2-1; 11 nucleotides agree with TRBD1. The receptor comes from a man aged 25 to 40 in good health. For the CDR3, the DNA is TGTGCCAGCAGCTGGGACAGGGGGGGGGACAATGAGCAGTTCTTC. The encoded protein is CASSWDRGGDNEQFF.